This T cell receptor (beta chain) was documented in a study of shared clonotypes between healthy human individuals. Study outcomes and limitations: Richness estimates generally favored naive over memory subsets. Among a few donors, roughly 5% of naive CD4 clonotypes were found in common. Relative to clonotypes present in all four donors, those not shared had lower generation probabilities.

TCRdb keeps only in-frame clones here, not all; method: immunoSEQ multiplex PCR. The repertoire consists of around 580,000 clones, with more than 95% occurring once and the leading ten covering 0.3% to 0.35%. Trimming removed 1 base at V and 7 bases at J, with 11 bases between. The CDR3 has 14 amino acids. Per the germline V gene, CDR1 is SEHNR and CDR2 is FQNEAQ (reference sequence). This clone was counted once. As yet, its antigen is unknown. Naive-designated CD8 cells lacked CD45RO, were positively enriched for CCR7, and omitted terminally differentiated effector memory CD45RA+ cells. Adults of Caucasian background living in Nashville, Tennessee made up all donors.

The sequence derives from a man between 25 and 39 years old in good health. V is TRBV7-9 and J is TRBJ2-1, with unresolved D. The source material was naive CD8+ T cells sorted from blood. CDR3 sequence reads: CASSLDWAVNEQFF. The DNA of the CDR3 is TGTGCCAGCAGCTTAGACTGGGCAGTTAATGAGCAGTTCTTC.